This T cell receptor (beta chain) came from a study of regulatory T cells in long-lasting Graves disease. General study points: The persistent group shared around 2,700 public clonotypes, more than the approximately 970 shared by new patients. The study found lower TCR diversity in persistent Graves' patients than in newly diagnosed ones. Only a small sample size was used, which may have cut accuracy.

The time point denotes: persistent/refractory GD, antithyroid drugs over 5 years with positive TRAb. There was RNA extracted from PBMCs, and the TCR library was made from it. V lost 1 base, J lost 0 bases, and 13 bases lay in between. CDR3 length: 17 amino acids. The authors built TCR beta libraries using iRepertoire HTBI primers and Arm-PCR of CDR3 regions. TCRdb analysed the multiplex PCR reads with MiXCR anew, one entry per CDR3 protein. The table includes over 300,000 distinct CDR3 sequences, around 20% detected once. For this clonotype: The antigen is undetermined.

Sequenced here: peripheral blood mononuclear cells (PBMCs), sampled when the disease was refractory, from a patient treated with antithyroid drugs. The V gene is TRBV12-3 or TRBV12-4, the J gene TRBJ2-1, with D possibly being TRBD2 (6 bases). This TCR derives from a female donor with Graves disease. This chain's CDR3 is CASSLVGDFFSYNEQFF. DNA of the CDR3: TGTGCCAGCAGTTTAGTAGGGGACTTTTTCTCCTACAATGAGCAGTTCTTC.